These 12 T cell receptor beta chains were all obtained from the same sample, sequenced in a study of blood T cell repertoires in COVID-19. Assay used: immunoSEQ multiplex PCR; TCRdb lists only in-frame clones, some missing. This sample has roughly 380,000 clones, with roughly 87% found just once. Source material: peripheral blood. These receptors were taken from a woman aged 55-70 years with COVID-19, enrolled during active disease.

The chain is built from TRBV2 and TRBJ1-1; 7 positions agree with TRBD1. Germline-derived CDR1 and CDR2 are SNHLY and FYNNEI. The J segment lost 0 bases and the V segment lost 10 bases, leaving 5 bases of the junction unmatched. The CDR3 has 13 amino acids. The CDR3 DNA is TGTGCCACCCTGGACAGGTTGAACACTGAAGCTTTCTTT. This encodes CATLDRLNTEAFF.

The chain couples TRBV29-1 to TRBJ2-1; weak D call: TRBD2 (8 bases). The CDR3 is 17 residues long. Germline V gene data show CDR1 as SQVTM and CDR2 as ANQGSEA. Trimming shortened V by 6 bases and J by 3 bases, and 24 bases separated the two germline ends. Written as DNA, the CDR3 is TGCAGCGTGGAGGGACAGTCCAGCGGGGGTTTCTACAATGAGCAGTTCTTC. Encoded protein: CSVEGQSSGGFYNEQFF.

The chain uses TRBV19 and TRBJ1-2, with 9 bases lining up with TRBD1. The CDR3 is 15 amino acids. Unmatched junction bases numbered 7, after V lost 3 bases and J lost 5 bases. In germline, CDR1 is LNHDA, CDR2 SQIVND (reference sequence). The CDR3 is CASSIVDRGNYGYTF. DNA of the CDR3: TGTGCCAGTAGTATCGTCGACAGGGGGAATTATGGCTACACCTTC.

The V call is TRBV3-1 (or the pseudogene TRBV3-2), the J call TRBJ1-2; the D gene is possibly TRBD1 (5 bases). V was cut by 1 base and J by 6 bases, with 9 bases left in between. CDR3 length: 13 residues. The germline V gene encodes CDR1 LGHDT and CDR2 YNNKEL (reference sequence). The CDR3 spells CASSQGIGDGYTF. CDR3 nucleotide sequence: TGTGCCAGCAGCCAAGGTATAGGGGATGGCTACACCTTC.

The chain employs TRBV10-3 and TRBJ1-6; 7 bases agree with TRBD1. The CDR3 extends over 15 amino acids. Looked up from germline, CDR1 is ENHRY and CDR2 is SYGVKD. V dropped 1 base and J dropped 7; count of bases not matched to a gene: 4. CDR3 nucleotides: TGTGCCATCAGTGAGTTGGAACAGGGGAATTCACCCCTCCACTTT. This encodes CAISELEQGNSPLHF.

This rearrangement joins TRBV7-3 to TRBJ2-1; TRBD1 agrees at 7 bases. V dropped 5 bases and J dropped 4; count of bases not matched to a gene: 11. The CDR3 extends over 16 amino acids. Germline lookup yields CDR1 SGHTA and CDR2 FQGTGA. DNA for the CDR3: TGTGCCAGCAGCCCCACCGGGACAGTCCGTTACAATGAGCAGTTCTTC. Its protein is CASSPTGTVRYNEQFF.

The J gene is TRBJ1-3, the V gene TRBV11-3; D call uncertain. V lost 5 bases and J 4 bases, leaving 18 bases between the germline ends. This CDR3 contains 16 residues. CDR1 SGHNT and CDR2 YENEEA come from the germline V gene. In nucleotides, the CDR3 is TGTGCCAGCAGCCCAATCCCTGAGGGATCCGGAAACACCATATATTTT. Amino acid sequence: CASSPIPEGSGNTIYF.

V usage is TRBV19 and J usage is TRBJ1-5; TRBD1 matches at 8 bases. With V trimmed by 8 bases and J by 4 bases, 13 bases remained unmatched. Germline V CDR1 and CDR2: LNHDA, SQIVND (reference sequence). This CDR3 is 16 amino acids long. The chain's CDR3 is CASRKLTGGLNQPQHF. In DNA, the CDR3 is TGTGCCAGTCGAAAACTCACAGGGGGGCTTAATCAGCCCCAGCATTTT.

The chain has TRBV5-8 and TRBJ2-2; no firm D call. The germline V gene encodes CDR1 SGHTS and CDR2 YDEGEE. CDR3 length: 16 residues. V was clipped by 0 bases and J by 0 bases, with 9 bases between them. Here the CDR3 reads CASSLGRAPNTGELFF. CDR3 in DNA: TGTGCCAGCAGCTTGGGCCGCGCGCCGAACACCGGGGAGCTGTTTTTT.

The gene calls are TRBV21-1 and TRBJ2-7; TRBD1, the D gene given by the table, was not confirmed from the DNA. TRBV21-1 constitutes a pseudogene. This CDR3 region has 15 residues. The CDR3, as DNA: TGTGCCAGCAGCAAGAGCATAGACAGCTCCTACGAGCAGTACTTC. It yields the protein CASSKSIDSSYEQYF.

The chain carries TRBV27 and TRBJ2-7, with TRBD2 as a possible D gene (6 bases). V was pared by 0 bases and J by 2 bases, with 20 bases between. The CDR3 runs to 18 residues. Germline-derived CDR1 and CDR2 are MNHEY and SMNVEV (reference sequence). In DNA, the CDR3 is TGTGCCAGCAGTTTATCGAATGCGGGAACACCGGAAGCCTACGAGCAGTACTTC. Protein product: CASSLSNAGTPEAYEQYF.

The DNA of the CDR3 is TGTGCCAGCAGTTACTCGGGCAGGGGGAACCAAGAGACCCAGTACTTC. It encodes CASSYSGRGNQETQYF. This sequence joins TRBV6-5 and TRBJ2-5; 7 positions agree with TRBD1. This CDR3 has 16 amino acids. Unmatched junction bases numbered 4, after V lost 0 bases and J lost 0 bases. In germline, CDR1 is MNHEY, CDR2 SVGAGI.